This passage covers 17 T cell receptor beta chains from one sample sequenced in a study of blood T cell repertoires in COVID-19. Sequencing was performed with immunoSEQ multiplex PCR; in TCRdb, only in-frame clones are kept and a portion is missing. This table holds about 51,000 clones, 82% found once. Sequencing was done on a sample of peripheral blood. Receptor source: a human donor with acute or convalescent COVID-19. The donor label of this sample is uncertain.

V is TRBV7-9 and J is TRBJ1-6, with D possibly TRBD1 on 5 matching bases. V was cut by 5 bases and J by 1 base, with 15 bases left in between. The CDR3 is 17 residues long. Germline CDR1 is SEHNR and CDR2 is FQNEAQ (reference sequence). The CDR3 sequence is CASSTDNGGSYNSPLHF. The CDR3 nucleotides are TGTGCCAGCAGCACCGACAATGGGGGGTCCTATAATTCACCCCTCCACTTT. Variable domain in full (rest from reference TRBV7-9 and TRBJ1-6): DTGVSQNPRHKITKRGQNVTFRCDPISEHNRLYWYRQTLGQGPEFLTYFQNEAQLEKSRLLSDRFSAERPKGSFSTLEIQRTEQGDSAMYLCASSTDNGGSYNSPLHFGNGTRLTVT.

This clone was found once. The chain carries TRBV7-6 and TRBJ2-5, with 13 bases matching TRBD2. The CDR3 covers 21 residues. With V trimmed by 5 bases and J by 4 bases, 22 bases remained unmatched. Looked up from germline, CDR1 is SGHVS and CDR2 is FNYEAQ. The CDR3 region has the DNA TGTGCCAGCAGCCTAGGGGCCCTTGGGATTGGGACTAGCGGGAACCCAGAGACCCAGTACTTC. Protein product: CASSLGALGIGTSGNPETQYF.

The chain links TRBV28 to TRBJ1-1, with 7 nucleotides matching TRBD1. Germline assignment: CDR1 MDHEN and CDR2 SYDVKM. With V trimmed by 6 bases and J by 14 bases, 24 bases remained unmatched. The CDR3 is made up of 16 amino acids. The DNA of the CDR3 is TGTGCCAGCAGCAAATATACAGGGGTCCAAATGAACACTGCCTTCTTT. This gives the protein CASSKYTGVQMNTAFF. Using reference TRBV28 and TRBJ1-1 for the parts outside the CDR3, the full variable domain is DVKVTQSSRYLVKRTGEKVFLECVQDMDHENMFWYRQDPGLGLRLIYFSYDVKMKEKGDIPEGYSVSREKKERFSLILESASTNQTSMYLCASSKYTGVQMNTAFFGQGTRLTVV.

This chain uses TRBV7-9 with TRBJ2-2; 8 nucleotides align to TRBD2. The CDR3 extends over 16 amino acids. The germline CDR1 and CDR2 sequences are SEHNR and FQNEAQ (reference sequence). With V trimmed by 1 base and J by 7 bases, 8 bases remained unmatched. Written as DNA, the CDR3 is TGTGCCAGCAGCTTAGTTTTGACTAGCGACGTCGGGGAGCTGTTTTTT. Residues: CASSLVLTSDVGELFF. Variable domain in full (rest from reference TRBV7-9 and TRBJ2-2): DTGVSQNPRHKITKRGQNVTFRCDPISEHNRLYWYRQTLGQGPEFLTYFQNEAQLEKSRLLSDRFSAERPKGSFSTLEIQRTEQGDSAMYLCASSLVLTSDVGELFFGEGSRLTVL.

V and J are TRBV7-9 and TRBJ2-1; D gene uncertain. The germline V and J ends were trimmed by 3 bases and 0 bases, with 6 bases remaining between them. The CDR3 totals 14 residues. Per the germline V gene, CDR1 is SEHNR and CDR2 is FQNEAQ (reference sequence). The CDR3 sequence: CASSFIVSYNEQFF. CDR3 nucleotide sequence: TGTGCCAGCAGCTTCATAGTCTCCTACAATGAGCAGTTCTTC.

This chain uses TRBV6-1 with TRBJ1-5; no reliable D call. V lost 3 bases to trimming and J lost 3 bases, with 12 bases between them. This CDR3 comprises 15 residues. Germline assignment: CDR1 MNHNS and CDR2 SASEGT. This CDR3 reads CASSDPRGPNQPQHF. CDR3 DNA sequence: TGTGCCAGCAGTGACCCCCGCGGGCCCAATCAGCCCCAGCATTTT.

The chain links TRBV3-1 (or the pseudogene TRBV3-2) to TRBJ1-5; 8 positions agree with TRBD1. CDR3 size: 14 residues. Germline CDR1 is LGHDT and CDR2 is YNNKEL (reference sequence). With V trimmed by 1 base and J by 4 bases, 0 bases remained unmatched. The CDR3 reads CASSQGTGNQPQHF. For the CDR3, the DNA is TGTGCCAGCAGCCAAGGGACAGGGAATCAGCCCCAGCATTTT.

The chain links TRBV4-1 to TRBJ2-1, with TRBD2 matching over 8 bases. Trimming at V came to 3 bases and at J to 0 bases, leaving 7 bases not matched to a gene. Germline V gene sequence: CDR1 MGHRA, CDR2 YSYEKL. The CDR3 has 17 residues. The CDR3 sequence is CASSHQGLAVSYNEQFF. DNA for the CDR3: TGCGCCAGCAGCCACCAAGGACTAGCAGTCTCCTACAATGAGCAGTTCTTC.

This chain joins TRBV6-5 and TRBJ1-4; a possible D gene is TRBD1 (6 bases). Germline V gene data show CDR1 as MNHEY and CDR2 as SVGAGI. This CDR3 region has 13 residues. V was trimmed by 6 bases and J by 8 bases, leaving 13 bases between them. CDR3 loop: CASRQGVWEKLFF. The CDR3 DNA reads TGTGCCAGCAGACAGGGTGTATGGGAAAAACTGTTTTTT.

The rearrangement joins TRBV7-9 to TRBJ1-2, with a possible D match to TRBD1 (6 bases). Trimming shortened V by 4 bases and J by 4 bases, and 16 bases separated the two germline ends. CDR1 and CDR2 from the germline V gene are SEHNR and FQNEAQ (reference sequence). The CDR3 is 15 amino acids. The CDR3 spells CASSSPPQGTYGYTF. In DNA, the CDR3 is TGTGCCAGCAGCTCCCCCCCCCAGGGGACCTATGGCTACACCTTC. Variable domain in full (rest from reference TRBV7-9 and TRBJ1-2): DTGVSQNPRHKITKRGQNVTFRCDPISEHNRLYWYRQTLGQGPEFLTYFQNEAQLEKSRLLSDRFSAERPKGSFSTLEIQRTEQGDSAMYLCASSSPPQGTYGYTFGSGTRLTVV.

The V call is TRBV12-3 or TRBV12-4, the J call TRBJ1-2; possibly TRBD1 for D (5 bases). The CDR3 is made up of 13 amino acids. The V end was cut by 6 bases, the J end by 4 bases, with 12 bases between. CDR3 region: CASSPGGTYGYTF. In nucleotides, the CDR3 is TGTGCCAGCAGCCCCGGAGGGACCTATGGCTACACCTTC.

The J gene is TRBJ2-5, the V gene TRBV7-7, with 7 bases lining up with TRBD1. The V gene's germline CDR1 is SSHAT and CDR2 FNYEAQ (reference sequence). The J segment lost 1 base and the V segment lost 4 bases, leaving 6 bases of the junction unmatched. This CDR3 spans 15 amino acids. CDR3 DNA: TGTGCCAGCAGCTCGCGGTGGGACAGCCAAGAGACCCAGTACTTC. Translation gives CASSSRWDSQETQYF.

The gene calls are TRBV5-1 and TRBJ2-2, with TRBD1 as a possible D gene (6 bases). The V end was cut by 0 bases, the J end by 0 bases, with 15 bases between. The germline CDR1 and CDR2 sequences are SGHRS and YFSETQ. This CDR3 is built from 18 residues. The CDR3 nucleotides read TGCGCCAGCAGCTTGGGTGGCAGGGGCGCTCCGAACACCGGGGAGCTGTTTTTT. This encodes CASSLGGRGAPNTGELFF.

The chain uses TRBV6-5 and TRBJ2-7; TRBD2 agrees at 7 bases. Germline-derived CDR1 and CDR2 are MNHEY and SVGAGI. The CDR3 runs to 14 residues. V dropped 2 bases and J dropped 5; count of bases not matched to a gene: 6. Written as DNA, the CDR3 is TGTGCCAGCAGTTACCCGGCGGGAGCCCACGAGCAGTACTTC. It yields the protein CASSYPAGAHEQYF.

The CDR3: CASSRDTYTEAFF. CDR3 nucleotide sequence: TGTGCCAGCAGCCGGGACACGTACACTGAAGCTTTCTTT. V and J are TRBV13 and TRBJ1-1, with D possibly matching TRBD1 (6 bases). V lost 5 bases to trimming and J lost 3 bases, with 10 bases between them. This CDR3 has 13 amino acids. The germline V gene has CDR1 PRHDT and CDR2 FYEKMQ (reference sequence).

This clone was counted between two and nine times. The chain joins TRBV19 to TRBJ1-5, with 7 bases identical to TRBD1. V trimming: 9 bases; J trimming: 5 bases; junction bases outside the gene matches: 4. CDR1 and CDR2 (germline): LNHDA, SQIVND (reference sequence). This CDR3 comprises 12 residues. The CDR3 loop is CASEGADQPQHF. CDR3 DNA: TGTGCCAGCGAGGGGGCCGATCAGCCCCAGCATTTT.

The CDR3: CASSRGGGRGDTQYF. The CDR3 DNA reads as TGTGCCAGCAGCCGGGGAGGCGGGAGGGGAGATACGCAGTATTTT. The chain links TRBV11-2 to TRBJ2-3; 9 nucleotides match TRBD2. The CDR3 runs 15 residues. Trimming cost V 5 bases and J 5 bases; bases outside gene matches: 8. Per the germline V gene, CDR1 is SGHAT and CDR2 is FQNNGV.